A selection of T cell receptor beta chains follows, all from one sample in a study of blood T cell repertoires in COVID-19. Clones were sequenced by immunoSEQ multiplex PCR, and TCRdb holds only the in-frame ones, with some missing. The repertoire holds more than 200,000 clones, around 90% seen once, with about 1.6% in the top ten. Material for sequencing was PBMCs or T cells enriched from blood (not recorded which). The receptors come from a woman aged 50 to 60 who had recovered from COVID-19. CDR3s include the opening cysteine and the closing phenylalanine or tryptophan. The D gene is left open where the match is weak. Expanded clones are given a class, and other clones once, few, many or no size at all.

CDR3aa: CSVLDRPASYEQYF
CDR3nt: TGCAGCGTTCTCGACAGGCCCGCATCCTACGAGCAGTACTTC
abundance: .
j_gene: TRBJ2-7
d_gene: .
v_gene: TRBV29-1

CDR3aa: CASSPRQRQNTGELFF
CDR3nt: TGTGCCAGCTCACCTCGACAGCGCCAGAACACCGGGGAGCTGTTTTTT
abundance: .
j_gene: TRBJ2-2
d_gene: .
v_gene: TRBV18

CDR3aa: CASSAPGQGYNEQFF
CDR3nt: TGTGCCAGCAGTGCACCGGGACAGGGATACAATGAGCAGTTCTTC
abundance: .
j_gene: TRBJ2-1
d_gene: TRBD1
v_gene: TRBV27

CDR3aa: CASSRPQGIQPQHF
CDR3nt: TGTGCCAGCAGCCGCCCGCAGGGGATTCAGCCCCAGCATTTT
abundance: few
j_gene: TRBJ1-5
d_gene: .
v_gene: TRBV5-5

CDR3aa: CASSDLGAANTEAFF
CDR3nt: TGTGCCAGCAGTGATTTGGGGGCGGCGAACACTGAAGCTTTCTTT
abundance: .
j_gene: TRBJ1-1
d_gene: .
v_gene: TRBV2

CDR3aa: CASSSRTGGEFEQFF
CDR3nt: TGTGCCAGCAGCTCGCGGACAGGGGGCGAGTTTGAGCAGTTCTTC
abundance: .
j_gene: TRBJ2-1
d_gene: TRBD1
v_gene: TRBV7-2

CDR3aa: CASSQRDRGTDTQYF
CDR3nt: TGTGCCAGCAGCCAACGGGACAGGGGGACAGATACGCAGTATTTT
abundance: .
j_gene: TRBJ2-3
d_gene: TRBD1
v_gene: TRBV3-1/TRBV3-2

CDR3aa: CASSWGPESGNTIYF
CDR3nt: TGCGCCAGCAGCTGGGGGCCGGAATCGGGAAACACCATATATTTT
abundance: .
j_gene: TRBJ1-3
d_gene: .
v_gene: TRBV5-1

CDR3aa: CASSSPSGTNTGELFF
CDR3nt: TGTGCCAGCAGCTCCCCTAGCGGAACGAACACCGGGGAGCTGTTTTTT
abundance: .
j_gene: TRBJ2-2
d_gene: TRBD2
v_gene: TRBV7-2

CDR3aa: CASSFARTSGSKSYEQYF
CDR3nt: TGTGCCAGCAGCTTCGCCCGGACTAGCGGGAGTAAATCCTACGAGCAGTACTTC
abundance: .
j_gene: TRBJ2-7
d_gene: TRBD2
v_gene: TRBV7-8

CDR3aa: CASSYTSGREYEQYF
CDR3nt: TGTGCCAGCAGCTACACTAGCGGGAGGGAATACGAGCAGTACTTC
abundance: .
j_gene: TRBJ2-7
d_gene: TRBD2
v_gene: TRBV7-8

CDR3aa: CASSLRGGRVNSPLHF
CDR3nt: TGTGCCAGCAGCTTACGAGGAGGGAGGGTAAATTCACCCCTCCACTTT
abundance: .
j_gene: TRBJ1-6
d_gene: .
v_gene: TRBV7-2

CDR3aa: CASSLALGPGGYTF
CDR3nt: TGTGCCAGCAGCTTAGCGCTGGGCCCGGGAGGCTACACCTTC
abundance: .
j_gene: TRBJ1-2
d_gene: .
v_gene: TRBV7-9

CDR3aa: CASSQEGAADTQYF
CDR3nt: TGTGCCAGCAGCCAAGAAGGGGCGGCGGATACGCAGTATTTT
abundance: once
j_gene: TRBJ2-3
d_gene: .
v_gene: TRBV4-2

CDR3aa: CASSQDGQSNQPQHF
CDR3nt: TGCGCCAGCAGCCAAGATGGGCAGTCCAATCAGCCCCAGCATTTT
abundance: few
j_gene: TRBJ1-5
d_gene: .
v_gene: TRBV4-1

CDR3aa: CASSLAGTSPYEQYF
CDR3nt: TGTGCCAGCTCCTTAGCCGGGACTTCCCCCTACGAGCAGTACTTC
abundance: .
j_gene: TRBJ2-7
d_gene: .
v_gene: TRBV7-2

CDR3aa: CASSLWVTGMNTEAFF
CDR3nt: TGTGCCAGCAGTTTATGGGTGACAGGCATGAACACTGAAGCTTTCTTT
abundance: .
j_gene: TRBJ1-1
d_gene: .
v_gene: TRBV28

CDR3aa: CASSFSAGVYNEQFF
CDR3nt: TGCGCCAGCAGCTTCTCAGCGGGAGTCTACAATGAGCAGTTCTTC
abundance: .
j_gene: TRBJ2-1
d_gene: TRBD2
v_gene: TRBV5-1

CDR3aa: CATMSPAEQQYF
CDR3nt: TGTGCCACAATGAGCCCAGCGGAGCAGCAGTACTTC
abundance: .
j_gene: TRBJ2-7
d_gene: .
v_gene: TRBV28

CDR3aa: CASRVESSYNSPLHF
CDR3nt: TGTGCCAGCAGGGTAGAAAGCTCCTATAATTCACCCCTCCACTTT
abundance: .
j_gene: TRBJ1-6
d_gene: .
v_gene: TRBV2

CDR3aa: CASSLEASGGRETQYF
CDR3nt: TGCGCCAGCAGCTTGGAGGCTAGCGGGGGGCGAGAGACCCAGTACTTC
abundance: .
j_gene: TRBJ2-5
d_gene: TRBD2
v_gene: TRBV5-1

CDR3aa: CASSFAGPSEKLFF
CDR3nt: TGTGCCAGCAGTTTTGCTGGGCCCAGTGAAAAACTGTTTTTT
abundance: .
j_gene: TRBJ1-4
d_gene: .
v_gene: TRBV27

CDR3aa: CASSDPGQGRETQYF
CDR3nt: TGTGCCAGCAGTGATCCGGGACAGGGACGAGAGACCCAGTACTTC
abundance: .
j_gene: TRBJ2-5
d_gene: TRBD1
v_gene: TRBV25-1

CDR3aa: CASGLGYGYTF
CDR3nt: TGTGCCAGCGGCCTTGGCTATGGCTACACCTTC
abundance: few
j_gene: TRBJ1-2
d_gene: .
v_gene: TRBV28

CDR3aa: CAISGLGGPQLDTQYF
CDR3nt: TGTGCCATCAGTGGATTGGGGGGGCCTCAGCTGGATACGCAGTATTTT
abundance: .
j_gene: TRBJ2-3
d_gene: .
v_gene: TRBV10-3

CDR3aa: CASSLGSSGVAYEQYF
CDR3nt: TGCGCCAGCAGCTTGGGTTCTAGCGGCGTCGCCTACGAGCAGTACTTC
abundance: .
j_gene: TRBJ2-7
d_gene: TRBD2
v_gene: TRBV5-1

CDR3aa: CASSPRGGGSFDQPQHF
CDR3nt: TGTGCCAGCAGTCCCCGGGGAGGAGGGAGTTTCGATCAGCCCCAGCATTTT
abundance: .
j_gene: TRBJ1-5
d_gene: .
v_gene: TRBV6-6

CDR3aa: CASSEADRAMGGYTF
CDR3nt: TGTGCCAGCAGTGAAGCGGACAGGGCGATGGGCGGCTACACCTTC
abundance: .
j_gene: TRBJ1-2
d_gene: TRBD1
v_gene: TRBV6-1

CDR3aa: CSVEGQKNTEAFF
CDR3nt: TGCAGCGTTGAAGGACAGAAGAACACTGAAGCTTTCTTT
abundance: once
j_gene: TRBJ1-1
d_gene: .
v_gene: TRBV29-1

CDR3aa: CASIDRRRYIQYF
CDR3nt: TGTGCCAGCATAGACAGGAGAAGATACATTCAGTACTTC
abundance: .
j_gene: TRBJ2-4
d_gene: .
v_gene: TRBV28

CDR3aa: CASSPGGSTNEKLFF
CDR3nt: TGTGCCAGCAGCCCCGGGGGGTCAACTAATGAAAAACTGTTTTTT
abundance: .
j_gene: TRBJ1-4
d_gene: .
v_gene: TRBV9

CDR3aa: CASSLLGTSSYEQYF
CDR3nt: TGTGCCAGCAGTTTATTAGGGACTTCCTCCTACGAGCAGTACTTC
abundance: .
j_gene: TRBJ2-7
d_gene: .
v_gene: TRBV27

CDR3aa: CASTLGTGPTEAFF
CDR3nt: TGTGCCAGCACTCTCGGGACAGGCCCCACTGAAGCTTTCTTT
abundance: .
j_gene: TRBJ1-1
d_gene: TRBD1
v_gene: TRBV18

CDR3aa: CASSLTGTGETQYF
CDR3nt: TGTGCCAGCAGTTTGACAGGGACGGGAGAGACCCAGTACTTC
abundance: .
j_gene: TRBJ2-5
d_gene: TRBD1
v_gene: TRBV28

CDR3aa: CASTDQGPGRGAQYF
CDR3nt: TGTGCCAGTACCGATCAGGGGCCTGGCCGTGGGGCGCAGTATTTT
abundance: .
j_gene: TRBJ2-3
d_gene: .
v_gene: TRBV19

CDR3aa: CASSLYNEQFF
CDR3nt: TGTGCCAGCAGCCTATACAATGAGCAGTTCTTC
abundance: .
j_gene: TRBJ2-1
d_gene: .
v_gene: TRBV14

CDR3aa: CASSQNNSPLHF
CDR3nt: TGTGCCAGCTCCCAGAATAATTCACCCCTCCACTTT
abundance: .
j_gene: TRBJ1-6
d_gene: .
v_gene: TRBV18

CDR3aa: CASSRYGRTAISVSEAFF
CDR3nt: TGTGCCAGCAGTAGATACGGTCGGACAGCCATTTCGGTGTCTGAAGCTTTCTTT
abundance: .
j_gene: TRBJ1-1
d_gene: .
v_gene: TRBV5-5

CDR3aa: CASSTQPPRTTNTGELFF
CDR3nt: TGTGCCAGTAGTACCCAGCCCCCTCGGACAACGAACACCGGGGAGCTGTTTTTT
abundance: .
j_gene: TRBJ2-2
d_gene: .
v_gene: TRBV19

CDR3aa: CASSPWDREGAFF
CDR3nt: TGTGCCAGCAGTCCATGGGACAGGGAGGGAGCTTTCTTT
abundance: .
j_gene: TRBJ1-1
d_gene: TRBD1
v_gene: TRBV28

CDR3aa: CASSNPGTGSASGYTF
CDR3nt: TGTGCCAGCAGCAACCCCGGGACAGGGTCGGCGAGCGGCTACACCTTC
abundance: .
j_gene: TRBJ1-2
d_gene: TRBD1
v_gene: TRBV13

CDR3aa: CASSAPGQGFYGYTF
CDR3nt: TGTGCCAGCAGTGCCCCGGGACAGGGTTTCTATGGCTACACCTTC
abundance: .
j_gene: TRBJ1-2
d_gene: TRBD1
v_gene: TRBV28

CDR3aa: CASSSDRGTPTDTQYF
CDR3nt: TGTGCCAGCAGCTCGGACAGAGGAACCCCCACAGATACGCAGTATTTT
abundance: .
j_gene: TRBJ2-3
d_gene: .
v_gene: TRBV5-8

CDR3aa: CASSEERQGGYTF
CDR3nt: TGTGCCAGCAGTGAAGAAAGACAAGGCGGCTACACCTTC
abundance: .
j_gene: TRBJ1-2
d_gene: .
v_gene: TRBV2

CDR3aa: CASSEGQASNQPQHF
CDR3nt: TGTGCCAGCAGTGAAGGACAGGCTAGCAATCAGCCCCAGCATTTT
abundance: .
j_gene: TRBJ1-5
d_gene: .
v_gene: TRBV6-1

CDR3aa: CASSLATGRNYGYTF
CDR3nt: TGTGCCAGCAGCTTGGCGACGGGGAGGAACTATGGCTACACCTTC
abundance: .
j_gene: TRBJ1-2
d_gene: .
v_gene: TRBV5-8

CDR3aa: CASSLQTWAGGSSPAGYVAF
CDR3nt: .
abundance: .
j_gene: TRBJ2-7
d_gene: .
v_gene: TRBV28

CDR3aa: CSVEDLQGNEQFF
CDR3nt: TGCAGCGTTGAAGATCTTCAGGGGAATGAGCAGTTCTTC
abundance: once
j_gene: TRBJ2-1
d_gene: .
v_gene: TRBV29-1

CDR3aa: CASSLEGLRATDTQYF
CDR3nt: TGCGCCAGCAGCTTGGAGGGACTTCGGGCCACAGATACGCAGTATTTT
abundance: once
j_gene: TRBJ2-3
d_gene: .
v_gene: TRBV5-1

CDR3aa: CASSVGASGSYNEQFF
CDR3nt: TGTGCCAGCAGTGTGGGGGCTAGTGGTTCCTACAATGAGCAGTTCTTC
abundance: .
j_gene: TRBJ2-1
d_gene: .
v_gene: TRBV2

CDR3aa: CASSLRTSGSPGELFF
CDR3nt: TGTGCCAGCAGCCTGCGGACTAGCGGGAGTCCCGGGGAGCTGTTTTTT
abundance: few
j_gene: TRBJ2-2
d_gene: TRBD2
v_gene: TRBV14

CDR3aa: CASSPGGSEQFF
CDR3nt: TGTGCCAGCAGCCCGGGGGGAAGTGAGCAGTTCTTC
abundance: once
j_gene: TRBJ2-1
d_gene: TRBD2
v_gene: TRBV13